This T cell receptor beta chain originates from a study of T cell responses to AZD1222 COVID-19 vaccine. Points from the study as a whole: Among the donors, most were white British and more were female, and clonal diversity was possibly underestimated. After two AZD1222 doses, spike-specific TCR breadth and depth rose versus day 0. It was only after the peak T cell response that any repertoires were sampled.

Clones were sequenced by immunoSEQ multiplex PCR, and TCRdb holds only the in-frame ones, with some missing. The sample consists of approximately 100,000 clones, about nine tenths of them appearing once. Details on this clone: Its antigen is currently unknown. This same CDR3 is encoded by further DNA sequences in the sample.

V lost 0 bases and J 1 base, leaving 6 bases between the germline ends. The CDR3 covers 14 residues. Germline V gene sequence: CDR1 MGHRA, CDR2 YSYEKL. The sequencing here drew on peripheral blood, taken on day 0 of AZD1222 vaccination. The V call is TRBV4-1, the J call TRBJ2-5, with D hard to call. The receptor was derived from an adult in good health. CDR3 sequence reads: CASSQEGLQETQYF. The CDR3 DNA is TGCGCCAGCAGCCAAGAAGGTCTCCAAGAGACCCAGTACTTC.